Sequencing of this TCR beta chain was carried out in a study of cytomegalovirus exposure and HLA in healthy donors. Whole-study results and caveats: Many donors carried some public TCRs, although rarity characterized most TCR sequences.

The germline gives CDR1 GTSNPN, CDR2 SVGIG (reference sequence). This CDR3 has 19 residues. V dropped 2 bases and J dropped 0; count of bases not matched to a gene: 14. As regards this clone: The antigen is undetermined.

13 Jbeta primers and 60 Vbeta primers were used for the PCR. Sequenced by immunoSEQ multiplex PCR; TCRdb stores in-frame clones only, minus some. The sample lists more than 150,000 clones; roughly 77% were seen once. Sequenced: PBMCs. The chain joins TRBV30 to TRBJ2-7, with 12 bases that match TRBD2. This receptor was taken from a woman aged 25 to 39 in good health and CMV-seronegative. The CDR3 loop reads CAWSSWGLAGQKSSYEQYF. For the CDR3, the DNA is TGTGCCTGGAGTTCCTGGGGACTAGCGGGTCAGAAGAGCTCCTACGAGCAGTACTTC.